This entry lists 3 T cell receptor beta chains sequenced from one sample in a study (dated by TCRdb to the mid-2010s). The library was built by means of 5' RACE. The sequencing machine was an Illumina MiSeq. TCRdb reprocessed the public reads (quality trimming at Q25 with fastp, clone calling with MiXCR) and kept in-frame beta chains. A single entry per CDR3 protein holds the most common genes and DNA from its merged rows. For this sample the table gives tens of thousands of distinct CDR3 sequences, of which around 28% were detected only once. The ten largest make up approximately 2% of the sample. The sequenced sample consisted of naive CD4+ T cells sorted from blood. Explained via the paper, the cell subset or site label denotes: naive CD4+ T cells, CD4+CD45RA+CD25-. The source of these receptors is a female donor with breast cancer.

The table lists this clonotype with many counts. The genes are TRBV7-9 and TRBJ2-5; 8 bases are shared with TRBD2. Trimming at V came to 5 bases and at J to 5 bases, leaving 7 bases not matched to a gene. The CDR3 totals 14 residues. Germline V gene sequence: CDR1 SEHNR, CDR2 FQNEAQ (reference sequence). The CDR3 nucleotides read TGTGCCAGCAGCCCTCGGACTAGCTGGGAGACCCAGTACTTC. It yields the protein CASSPRTSWETQYF.

Note on this clonotype: Germline and junction disagree at one end, which may indicate a read error. V and J are TRBV7-2 and TRBJ2-3; TRBD2 matches at 7 bases. Per the germline V gene, CDR1 is SGHTA and CDR2 is FQGNSA. CDR3 length: 14 residues. The CDR3 DNA reads as TGTGCCAGCAGCCTAGCGGTCCAACAAGATACGCAGTATTTT. The encoded protein is CASSLAVQQDTQYF.

As concerns this clonotype: One end of the junction does not line up with germline, which may come from a read error. J is TRBJ1-2 and V is TRBV15; a weak D match, TRBD1 (6 bases). This CDR3 has 16 residues. Germline V gene lookup returns CDR1 LNHNV and CDR2 YYDKDF (reference sequence). The CDR3 loop is CATSRGNRAENCGYTF. The CDR3, as DNA: TGTGCCACCAGCAGAGGAAACAGGGCAGAAAACTGTGGCTACACCTTC. Drawing the rest from reference TRBV15 and TRBJ1-2, the complete variable domain is DAMVIQNPRYQVTQFGKPVTLSCSQTLNHNVMYWYQQKSSQAPKLLFHYYDKDFNNEADTPDNFQSRRPNTSFCFLDIRSPGLGDTAMYLCATSRGNRAENCGYTFGSGTRLTVV.